The rows below give T cell receptor beta chains drawn from one sample of a study of graft-versus-host responses after intestinal transplantation. Their antigens are not known. Sequencing was performed with immunoSEQ multiplex PCR; in TCRdb, only in-frame clones are kept and a portion is missing. The sample lists roughly 97,000 clones, 87% occurring once. The material was unstimulated CD4+ T cells sorted from spleen or lymph node cells, obtained before intestinal transplant. These receptors came from a human donor who received an intestinal transplant. Each CDR3 is given with its conserved first and last residue. Each record gives: J gene, V gene, CDR3 protein.

>TRBJ1-4|TRBV6-1
CASTESPSMNEKLFF
>TRBJ2-2|TRBV5-1
CASSLAEAGELFF
>TRBJ2-7|TRBV7-6
CASSLELGGGYEQYF
>TRBJ1-6|TRBV11-2
CASSHGQVNSPLHF
>TRBJ2-2|TRBV2
CASSEIGNTGELFF
>TRBJ2-2|TRBV9
CASSVGVGGTGELFF
>TRBJ1-2|TRBV19
CASTRTGRDYGYTF
>TRBJ2-1|TRBV6-1
CASRTSSYNEQFF
>TRBJ1-2|TRBV9
CASSVGQGGGYGYTF
>TRBJ2-2|TRBV6-6
CASRTGGDTGELFF
>TRBJ2-1|TRBV5-1
CASSFQLAGGYNEQFF
>TRBJ1-2|TRBV7-3
CASSQGSGGGGYTF
>TRBJ1-4|TRBV5-1
CASSLGSGVGEKLFF
>TRBJ1-1|TRBV28
CASRGWAGTGNEAFF
>.|TRBV6-1
CASSDPARGYEQYF
>TRBJ1-2|TRBV4-1
CASSQGAARDRGLDGYTF
>TRBJ2-5|TRBV7-3
CASSLRQGEETQYF
>TRBJ1-5|TRBV6-5
CASSPQPRGQPQHF
>TRBJ1-5|TRBV5-1
CASRRGLDQPQHF
>TRBJ1-1|TRBV6-6
CASSPRRSNTEAFF
>TRBJ2-7|TRBV6-1
CASSEGGVIYEQYF
>TRBJ1-6|TRBV2
CASSEAWGLYNSPLHF
>TRBJ2-7|TRBV10-2
CASSEYTPGYEQYF
>TRBJ2-5|TRBV5-6
CASSLWGSGGETQYF
>TRBJ2-7|TRBV5-1
CASSLDGYEQYF
>TRBJ1-1|TRBV6-1
CASRYRENTEAFF
>TRBJ2-7|TRBV6-1
CASTESGSYEQYF
>TRBJ2-1|TRBV5-4
CASSLQPGDEQFF
>TRBJ1-2|TRBV27
CASSLAPDRPYGYTF
>TRBJ2-7|TRBV21-1
CASRGGRPYEQYF
>TRBJ2-7|TRBV4-2
CASSQELAGSYEQYF
>TRBJ2-5|TRBV11-3
CASSRQTGPGETQYF
>TRBJ1-1|TRBV6-5
CASSSHTTNTEAFF
>TRBJ1-2|TRBV28
CASTPGTPNGYGYTF
>TRBJ1-1|TRBV7-3
CASRVGLNTEAFF
>TRBJ2-7|TRBV30
CAWSSWTSDYEQYF
>TRBJ2-3|TRBV5-1
CASSLERGSTDTQYF
>TRBJ2-1|TRBV6-5
CASSSGGDASYNEQFF
>TRBJ2-5|TRBV7-3
CASSPRGGWETQYF
>TRBJ2-7|TRBV10-3
CAISESNRGLGEQYF
>TRBJ2-2|TRBV18
CASSPTGGLTGELFF
>TRBJ2-7|TRBV18
CASSTGVGIGAYEQYF
>TRBJ1-5|TRBV19
CASSRGAEQPQHF
>TRBJ1-1|TRBV7-6
CASSPEPLRHFLNTEAFF
>TRBJ1-4|TRBV5-4
CASRTTGDEKLFF
>TRBJ1-2|TRBV19
CASSFETFNYGYTF
>TRBJ2-7|TRBV18
CASSPQGQGDEQYF
>TRBJ1-2|TRBV6-5
CASSYLQNYGYTF
>TRBJ1-5|TRBV2
CAISPGPQKSQPQHF
>TRBJ2-5|TRBV28
CASSLVLAAQETQYF
>TRBJ2-7|TRBV7-6
CASSWGGTYEQYF
>TRBJ2-5|TRBV6-5
CASSYPRDYPVKTQYF
>TRBJ1-2|TRBV18
CASSPPGGQHNYGYTF
>TRBJ1-4|TRBV5-1
CASSLAGGTNEKLFF
>TRBJ2-1|TRBV28
CASSTLAGGSDEQFF
>TRBJ2-3|TRBV6-1
CAGRGWGRTDTQYF
>TRBJ2-5|TRBV5-1
CASSLVIQETQYF